This TCR beta chain is drawn from a study of blood T cell repertoires in COVID-19. Per the original methods: Reference gene primer amplification in the assay estimated nucleated cell counts. TCRdb's copy holds only in-frame clones and misses some; the assay was immunoSEQ multiplex PCR. The V and J calls and the clone size are those of that table, but D and trimming were determined from the DNA. The table has roughly 320,000 clones, around 84% seen once. Trimming left V 2 bases short and J 0 bases short, with 18 bases between. This CDR3 is 19 amino acids long. In germline, CDR1 is SGHRS, CDR2 YFSETQ. The genes are TRBV5-1 and TRBJ2-6; D is perhaps TRBD1 (5 bases). The source material was PBMCs or T cells enriched from blood (not recorded which). The source of this sequence is a man aged 25-40 years who had recovered from COVID-19. Here the CDR3 DNA reads TGCGCCAGCAGCTTCGTAACAGGAGAAGCTCCCTCTGGGGCCAACGTCCTGACTTTC. Residues: CASSFVTGEAPSGANVLTF.